The T cell receptor (beta chain) under discussion was sequenced for a study of blood T cell repertoires in COVID-19. Overall study: Acute-phase and convalescent COVID-19 samples originated in the United States, Italy and Spain.

Clones were sequenced by immunoSEQ multiplex PCR, and TCRdb holds only the in-frame ones, with some missing. The sample contains 310,000 or so clones, 70% to 90% of which appear only once. Trimming at V came to 6 bases and at J to 4 bases, leaving 9 bases not matched to a gene. Germline assignment: CDR1 MDHEN and CDR2 SYDVKM. The CDR3 runs 15 residues. The TCR sequence derives from a woman aged 45-65 years with active or convalescent COVID-19. Sequenced material: peripheral blood. The chain has TRBV28 and TRBJ1-2; 9 bases are a match to TRBD1. This CDR3 reads CASSPGTGHFYGYTF. The CDR3 region has the DNA TGTGCCAGCAGCCCCGGGACAGGGCACTTCTATGGCTACACCTTC.